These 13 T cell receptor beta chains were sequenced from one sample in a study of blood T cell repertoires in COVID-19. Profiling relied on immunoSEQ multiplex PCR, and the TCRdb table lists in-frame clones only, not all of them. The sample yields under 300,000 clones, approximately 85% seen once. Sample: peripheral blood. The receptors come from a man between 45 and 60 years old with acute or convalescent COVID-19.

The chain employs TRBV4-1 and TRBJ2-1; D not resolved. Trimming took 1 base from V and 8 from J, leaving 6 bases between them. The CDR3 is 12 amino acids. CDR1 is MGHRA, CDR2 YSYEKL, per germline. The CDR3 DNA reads TGCGCCAGCAGCCAAGGCGTACATGAGCAGTTCTTC. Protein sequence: CASSQGVHEQFF.

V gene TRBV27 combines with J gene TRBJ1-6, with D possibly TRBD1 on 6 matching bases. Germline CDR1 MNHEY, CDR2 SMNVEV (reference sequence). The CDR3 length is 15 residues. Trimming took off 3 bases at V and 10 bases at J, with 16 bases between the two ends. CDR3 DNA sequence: TGTGCCAGCAGTTTGATACAGGGCGGGAGGTCACCCCTCCACTTT. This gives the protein CASSLIQGGRSPLHF.

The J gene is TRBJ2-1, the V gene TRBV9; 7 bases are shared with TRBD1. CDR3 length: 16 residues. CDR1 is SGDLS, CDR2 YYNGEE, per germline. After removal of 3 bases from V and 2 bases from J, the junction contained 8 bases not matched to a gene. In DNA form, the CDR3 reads TGTGCCAGCAGCGCCCCCCAGGGGGAGACCTACAATGAGCAGTTCTTC. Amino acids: CASSAPQGETYNEQFF.

The CDR3 DNA sequence: TGTGCCAGCACCGAGGGTGGACAGCCCCAGCATTTT. Translation gives CASTEGGQPQHF. The chain couples TRBV7-9 to TRBJ1-5; D is ambiguous. The CDR3 is 12 residues long. Germline V gives CDR1 SEHNR, CDR2 FQNEAQ (reference sequence). Trimming cost V 7 bases and J 7 bases, with 11 bases left between them.

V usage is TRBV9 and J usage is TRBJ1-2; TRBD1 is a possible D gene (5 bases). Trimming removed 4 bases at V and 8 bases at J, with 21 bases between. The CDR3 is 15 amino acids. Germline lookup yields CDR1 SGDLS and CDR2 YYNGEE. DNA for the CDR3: TGTGCCAGCAGCCTCCGGGGAGGGGAGGGAAGAGGCTACACCTTC. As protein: CASSLRGGEGRGYTF.

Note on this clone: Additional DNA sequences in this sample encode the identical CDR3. CDR3 residues: CASSPGGDQPQHF. Here the CDR3 DNA reads TGTGCCAGCTCACCAGGGGGGGATCAGCCCCAGCATTTT. This chain uses TRBV18 with TRBJ1-5; D is possibly TRBD1 (5 bases). Germline V gene sequence: CDR1 KGHSH, CDR2 LQKENI. V lost 2 bases to trimming and J lost 5 bases, with 7 bases between them. This CDR3 is built from 13 residues.

The CDR3 loop reads CASSPGGTGNTIYF. CDR3 DNA sequence: TGTGCCAGCAGCCCAGGAGGGACTGGAAACACCATATATTTT. The V and J genes are TRBV6-1 and TRBJ1-3, with no clear D. Germline values: CDR1 MNHNS, CDR2 SASEGT. The CDR3 loop spans 14 amino acids. V was pared by 6 bases and J by 2 bases, with 11 bases between.

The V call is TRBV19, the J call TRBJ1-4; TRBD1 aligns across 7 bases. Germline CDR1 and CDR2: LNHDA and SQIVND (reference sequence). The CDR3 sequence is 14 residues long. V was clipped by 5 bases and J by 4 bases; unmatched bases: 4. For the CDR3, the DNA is TGTGCCAGTAGTTACGGGACAGTTAATGAAAAACTGTTTTTT. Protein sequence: CASSYGTVNEKLFF.

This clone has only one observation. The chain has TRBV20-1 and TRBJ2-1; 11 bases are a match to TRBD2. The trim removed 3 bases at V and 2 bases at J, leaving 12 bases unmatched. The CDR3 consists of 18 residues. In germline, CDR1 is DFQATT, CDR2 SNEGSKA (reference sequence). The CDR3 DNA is TGCAGTGCTAGTGTTAGCGGGAGGGCCCAGGGGGCCTACAATGAGCAGTTCTTC. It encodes CSASVSGRAQGAYNEQFF.

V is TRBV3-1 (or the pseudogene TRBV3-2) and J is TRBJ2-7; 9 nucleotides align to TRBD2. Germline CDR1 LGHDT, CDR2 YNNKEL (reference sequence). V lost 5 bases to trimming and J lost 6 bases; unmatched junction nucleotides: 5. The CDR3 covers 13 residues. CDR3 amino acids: CASSWREGAEQYF. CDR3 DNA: TGTGCCAGCAGCTGGCGGGAGGGGGCCGAGCAGTACTTC.

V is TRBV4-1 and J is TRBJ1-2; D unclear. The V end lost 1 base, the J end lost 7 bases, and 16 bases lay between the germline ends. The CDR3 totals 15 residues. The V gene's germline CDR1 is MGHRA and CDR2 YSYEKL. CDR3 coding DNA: TGCGCCAGCAGCCAAGCGTTCCCCGAGGACTGTGGCTACACCTTC. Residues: CASSQAFPEDCGYTF.

DNA of the CDR3: TGTGCCAGCAGCTTGGCGCGGGATGAAAAACTGTTTTTT. This encodes CASSLARDEKLFF. This sequence joins TRBV5-4 and TRBJ1-4; D unclear. CDR3 size: 13 residues. Germline CDR1 reads SGHNT; CDR2 reads YYREEE (reference sequence). The V and J ends lost 0 bases and 6 bases respectively, with 6 bases between them.

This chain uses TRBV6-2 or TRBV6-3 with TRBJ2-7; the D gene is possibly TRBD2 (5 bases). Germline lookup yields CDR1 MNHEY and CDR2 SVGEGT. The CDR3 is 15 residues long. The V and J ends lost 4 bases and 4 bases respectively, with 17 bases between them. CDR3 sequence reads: CASSSPSRAEYEQYF. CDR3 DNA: TGTGCCAGCAGTTCTCCTAGTCGAGCGGAGTACGAGCAGTACTTC.